The entry below describes one T cell receptor beta chain. Its antigen is unknown. This sample was taken from a study of T cells in Graves' hyperthyroidism and ophthalmopathy. Findings and caveats of the study: Ophthalmopathy could be told apart from stable hyperthyroidism with a 13 V-J model.

CDR1 is SQVTM and CDR2 is ANQGSEA in the germline V gene. V was clipped by 3 bases and J by 6 bases; unmatched bases: 9. The CDR3 extends over 15 amino acids. Amplification of TCR beta CDR3 regions was performed using RNA transcripts as template. RT-PCR in the first round (using the HTBI primer set) targeted the TCR CDR3. TCRdb recomputed calls from the multiplex PCR reads with MiXCR, one row per CDR3 protein. The repertoire includes about 560,000 distinct CDR3 sequences, just over 45% of them detected once, and about 8.2% sits in the top ten. Those with hyperthyroidism were 18 to 65 years old, newly diagnosed, and ill for under 2 months. Uncontrolled infection, other autoimmune disease, pregnancy or lactation led to exclusion.

The clonotype originates from a woman aged 18-29 years with Graves' hyperthyroidism. Sequenced material: peripheral blood or thyroid tissue (not recorded which). The V call is TRBV29-1, the J call TRBJ2-1, with TRBD1 matching over 9 bases. The CDR3 region is CSVDNRGQGVNEQFF. The CDR3 DNA sequence: TGCAGCGTTGATAACAGGGGGCAGGGCGTCAATGAGCAGTTCTTC.